The T cell receptor (beta chain) described here comes from a study of cytomegalovirus exposure and HLA in healthy donors. Study background: In a later analysis, it was reported that the roughly 130 validation repertoires had been produced on the same platform as the roughly 700 repertoires belonging to the first cohort.

Note on this clone: The antigen remains undetermined.

Study-level points and caveats: The tendency of first-cohort TCR clusters to co-occur in the 120 validation repertoires was identified by a subsequent analysis.

The CDR3 length is 17 residues. With 5 bases clipped from V and 5 bases from J, the junction kept 11 bases outside the gene matches. Germline-derived CDR1 and CDR2 are SGHDN and FVKESK. TCRdb keeps only in-frame clones here, not all; method: immunoSEQ multiplex PCR. Among about 55,000 clones listed, approximately 92% were seen once. This chain uses TRBV14 with TRBJ2-3; 12 positions agree with TRBD2. Sequenced sample: PBMCs. The origin of this receptor is a man aged 18-30 years in good health and CMV-seronegative. The CDR3 protein is CASSSLTSGSLGDTQYF. DNA of the CDR3: TGTGCCAGCAGCTCCCTGACTAGCGGGAGTTTAGGAGATACGCAGTATTTT.